This TCR beta chain was retrieved from a study of blood T cell repertoires in COVID-19 (dated by TCRdb to about 2020). As for the study more broadly: Recovered participants in ImmuneRACE Cohort 3 were defined by two consecutive negative NP/OP PCR tests, clearance by a healthcare professional, or resolution of symptoms. Samples covering the acute and convalescent phases of COVID-19 were provided by collaborators in the United States, Italy and Spain. The prospective study material was composed of cDNA or gDNA derived from T cells, B-cell-depleted T cells, or PBMCs. Subjects who had been exposed to COVID-19, were actively infected with it, or had recovered from it provided the deeply sampled blood TCRbeta repertoires that made up the dataset. The repertoires were made available in a free public database intended to serve as a resource for research on the immune response to SARS-CoV-2. Samples were obtained from the ongoing ImmuneRACE study (first 160 participants) and from about 1,300 subjects provided by 6 global collaborators. Nearly every sample came with metadata listing a de-identified subject ID, COVID-19 status, age in years and sex. Where HLA class I and class II types were available, the types were taken from metadata supplied by the sample provider, not from assay-based typing. Points the paper makes about the study in general: Clinical and demographic metadata were provided uncurated, with the amount varying by source and participant.

CDR3 length: 16 amino acids, cysteine to phenylalanine. Only the CDR3 DNA stays, 48 bases, in frame from base 1. At the junction V is shortened by 0 bases and J by 9 bases; bases outside the gene matches: 12. Based on the germline V gene, the CDR1 and CDR2 sequences are MGHDK and SYGVNS. Of note for this clone: Its recognized antigen is unknown. No quality values exist for individual bases; no much larger clone is one base distant.

The immunoSEQ Assay, a bias-controlled multiplex PCR, was used to amplify TCRbeta CDR3 regions from genomic DNA. The paper's processing steps were these. Nucleated cell counts per sample were estimated from amplification of reference gene primers within the assay. To quantify the absolute abundance of each unique TCRbeta CDR3 rearrangement, sequence reads were collapsed and filtered. For each sample, productive Simpson clonality was calculated by taking the square root of Simpson's diversity index across productive rearrangements. The immuneACCESS repertoire file appears here via TCRdb, limited to in-frame rearrangements. These files lack a portion of the clones; in checked studies, under half of the deficit traces to unresolved V genes, and the cause of the others is not known. That table is the source of V, J and clone size, and D and trimming were worked out from the DNA. The sample table shows roughly 340,000 clones, and around 87% are seen once. The ten largest account for approximately 1.8% of the sample.

Participants in the prospective study were aged roughly 18 to 100 years, lived in more than 20 United States geographic areas, and enrolled through a virtual design. Cohort assignment in the prospective study relied on participant-reported clinical history from a screening survey and a study questionnaire. In the prospective study, mobile phlebotomists collected whole blood, serum and a nasopharyngeal or oropharyngeal swab from each participant. Prospective study participants could optionally give additional blood draws and questionnaires over a 2-month period. Prospective study blood samples were shipped either frozen or at room temperature before DNA extraction.

This clonotype was obtained from a man aged 35-49 years in a cohort exposed to, infected with or recovered from COVID-19 (not recorded which). This receptor chain uses TRBV25-1 and TRBJ2-3; 7 bases in between match TRBD2. The specimen was PBMCs or T cells enriched from blood (not recorded which). The CDR3 reads as follows: CASSEYGGRLMLTQYF. The DNA sequence reads TGTGCCAGCAGTGAATACGGGGGGAGGTTGATGTTGACGCAGTATTTT.